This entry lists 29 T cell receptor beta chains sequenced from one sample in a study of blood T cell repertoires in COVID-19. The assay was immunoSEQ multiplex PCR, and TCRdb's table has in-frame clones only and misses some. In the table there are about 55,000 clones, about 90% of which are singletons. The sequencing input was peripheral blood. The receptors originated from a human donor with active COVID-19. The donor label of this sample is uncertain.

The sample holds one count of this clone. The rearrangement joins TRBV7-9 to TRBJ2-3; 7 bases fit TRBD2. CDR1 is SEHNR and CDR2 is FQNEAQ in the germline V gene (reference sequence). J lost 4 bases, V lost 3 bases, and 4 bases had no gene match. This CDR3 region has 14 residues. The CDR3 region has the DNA TGTGCCAGCAGCTTCTCGGGGGGAGCAGATACGCAGTATTTT. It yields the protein CASSFSGGADTQYF.

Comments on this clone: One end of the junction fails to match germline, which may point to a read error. The CDR3 DNA is TGTGCCAGTAGTTTCTCTGAGACCCAGTACTTC. Amino acids: CASSFSETQYF. The chain recombines TRBV12-3 or TRBV12-4 with TRBJ2-5; D unresolved. The CDR3 runs 11 residues.

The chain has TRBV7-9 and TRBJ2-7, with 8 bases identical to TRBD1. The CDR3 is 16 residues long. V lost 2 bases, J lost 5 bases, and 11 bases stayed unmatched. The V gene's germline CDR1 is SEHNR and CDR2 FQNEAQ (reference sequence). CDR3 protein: CASSLLTRDRNNEQYF. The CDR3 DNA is TGTGCCAGCAGCTTATTGACCAGGGACAGGAACAACGAGCAGTACTTC.

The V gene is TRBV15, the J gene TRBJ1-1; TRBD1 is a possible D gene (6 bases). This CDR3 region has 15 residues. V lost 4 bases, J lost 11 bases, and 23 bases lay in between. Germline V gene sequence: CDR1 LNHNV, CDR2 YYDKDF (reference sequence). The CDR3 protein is CATSIRAGGGRSAFF. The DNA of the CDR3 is TGTGCCACCAGCATACGTGCCGGGGGCGGGAGGTCGGCTTTCTTT. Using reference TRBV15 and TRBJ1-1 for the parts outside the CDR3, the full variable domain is DAMVIQNPRYQVTQFGKPVTLSCSQTLNHNVMYWYQQKSSQAPKLLFHYYDKDFNNEADTPDNFQSRRPNTSFCFLDIRSPGLGDTAMYLCATSIRAGGGRSAFFGQGTRLTVV.

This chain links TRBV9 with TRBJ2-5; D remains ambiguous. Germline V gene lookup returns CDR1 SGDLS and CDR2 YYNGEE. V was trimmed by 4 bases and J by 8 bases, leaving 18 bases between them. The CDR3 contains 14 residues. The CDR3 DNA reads TGTGCCAGCAGCCCCCTTGGGCAGTACGGCACCCAGTACTTC. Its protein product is CASSPLGQYGTQYF.

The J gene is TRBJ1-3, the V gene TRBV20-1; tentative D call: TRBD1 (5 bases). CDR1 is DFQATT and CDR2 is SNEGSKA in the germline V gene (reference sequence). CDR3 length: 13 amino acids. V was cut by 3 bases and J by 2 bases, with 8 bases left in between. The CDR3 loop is CSASRGAGNTIYF. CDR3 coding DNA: TGCAGTGCTAGTCGGGGGGCTGGAAACACCATATATTTT.

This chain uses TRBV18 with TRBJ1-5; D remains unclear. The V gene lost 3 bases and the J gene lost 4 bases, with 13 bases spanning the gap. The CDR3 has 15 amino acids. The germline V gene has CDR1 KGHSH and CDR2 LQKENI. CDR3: CASSPSITGNQPQHF. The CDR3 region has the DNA TGTGCCAGCTCACCGTCCATTACGGGGAATCAGCCCCAGCATTTT.

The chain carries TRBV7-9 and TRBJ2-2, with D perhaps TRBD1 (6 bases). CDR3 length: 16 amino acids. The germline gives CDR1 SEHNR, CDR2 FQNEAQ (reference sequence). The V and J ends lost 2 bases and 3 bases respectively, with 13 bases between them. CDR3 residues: CASSLSTGWDTGELFF. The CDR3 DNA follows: TGTGCCAGCAGCTTATCGACAGGTTGGGACACCGGGGAGCTGTTTTTT.

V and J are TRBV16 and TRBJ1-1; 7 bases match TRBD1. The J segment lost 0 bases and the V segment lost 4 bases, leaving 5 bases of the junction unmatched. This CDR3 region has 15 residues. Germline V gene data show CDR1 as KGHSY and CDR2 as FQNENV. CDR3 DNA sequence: TGTGCCAGCAGCCTCACAGGGGCGATGAACACTGAAGCTTTCTTT. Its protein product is CASSLTGAMNTEAFF.

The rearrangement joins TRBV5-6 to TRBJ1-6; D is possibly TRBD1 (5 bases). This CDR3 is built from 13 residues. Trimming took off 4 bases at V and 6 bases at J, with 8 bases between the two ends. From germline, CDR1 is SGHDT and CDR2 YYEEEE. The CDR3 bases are TGTGCCAGCAGCATCGGGGGTAATTCACCCCTCCACTTT. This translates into CASSIGGNSPLHF.

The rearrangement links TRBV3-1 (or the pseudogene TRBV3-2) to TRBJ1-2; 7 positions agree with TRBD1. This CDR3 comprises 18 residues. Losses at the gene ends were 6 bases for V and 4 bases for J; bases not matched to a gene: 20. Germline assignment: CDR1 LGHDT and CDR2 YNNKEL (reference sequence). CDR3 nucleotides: TGTGCCAGCAGTCTCAGGGGGACAGACGCCCCCCTGTTCTATGGCTACACCTTC. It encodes CASSLRGTDAPLFYGYTF.

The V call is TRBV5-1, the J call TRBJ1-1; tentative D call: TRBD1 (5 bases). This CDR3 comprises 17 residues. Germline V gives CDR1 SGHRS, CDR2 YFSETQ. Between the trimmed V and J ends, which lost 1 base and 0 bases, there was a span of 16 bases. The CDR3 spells CASSLSQGRPMNTEAFF. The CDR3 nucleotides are TGCGCCAGCAGCTTGTCCCAGGGCCGGCCCATGAACACTGAAGCTTTCTTT.

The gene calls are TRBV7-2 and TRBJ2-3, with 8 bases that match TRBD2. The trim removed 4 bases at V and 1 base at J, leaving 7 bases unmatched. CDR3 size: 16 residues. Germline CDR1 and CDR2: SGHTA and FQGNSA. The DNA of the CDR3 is TGTGCCAGCAGCTATAGAGCGGGGGCCGGCACAGATACGCAGTATTTT. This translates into CASSYRAGAGTDTQYF.

CDR3 loop: CASQPRGGREETQYF. CDR3 DNA sequence: TGCGCCTCACAGCCGAGGGGGGGGCGCGAGGAGACCCAGTACTTC. V is TRBV5-1 and J is TRBJ2-5, with D possibly being TRBD2 (7 bases). V was trimmed by 10 bases and J by 5 bases, leaving 24 bases between them. Germline loops: CDR1 SGHRS, CDR2 YFSETQ. The CDR3 contains 15 residues.

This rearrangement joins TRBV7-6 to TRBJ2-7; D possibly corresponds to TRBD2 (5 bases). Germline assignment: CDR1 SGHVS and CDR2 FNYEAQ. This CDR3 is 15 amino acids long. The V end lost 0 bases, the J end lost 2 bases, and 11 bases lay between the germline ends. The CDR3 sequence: CASSLAASRTYEQYF. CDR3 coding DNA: TGTGCCAGCAGCTTAGCGGCTAGCAGGACCTACGAGCAGTACTTC.

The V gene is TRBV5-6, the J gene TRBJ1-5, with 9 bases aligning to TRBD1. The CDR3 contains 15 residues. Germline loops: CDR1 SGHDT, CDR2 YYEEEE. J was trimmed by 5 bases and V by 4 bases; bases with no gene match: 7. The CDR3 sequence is CASSLGQGSYQPQHF. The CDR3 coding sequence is TGTGCCAGCAGCCTGGGACAGGGTTCGTATCAGCCCCAGCATTTT.

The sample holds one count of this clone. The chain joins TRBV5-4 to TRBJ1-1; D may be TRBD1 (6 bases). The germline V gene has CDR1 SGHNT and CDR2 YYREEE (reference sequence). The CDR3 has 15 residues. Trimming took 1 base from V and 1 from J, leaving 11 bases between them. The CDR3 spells CASSLWGHRNTEAFF. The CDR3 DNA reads TGTGCCAGCAGCTTGTGGGGGCATAGGAACACTGAAGCTTTCTTT.

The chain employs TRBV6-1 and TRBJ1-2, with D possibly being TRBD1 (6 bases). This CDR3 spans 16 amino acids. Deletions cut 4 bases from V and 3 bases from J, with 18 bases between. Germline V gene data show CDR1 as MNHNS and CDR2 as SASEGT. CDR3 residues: CASSGLTGTNYYGYTF. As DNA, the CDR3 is TGTGCCAGCAGTGGATTAACCGGGACAAACTACTATGGCTACACCTTC.

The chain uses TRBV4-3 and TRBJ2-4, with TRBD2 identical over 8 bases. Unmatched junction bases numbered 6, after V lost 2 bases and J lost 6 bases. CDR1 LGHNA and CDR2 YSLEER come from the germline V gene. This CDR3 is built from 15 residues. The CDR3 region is CASSQHSGEVNIQYF. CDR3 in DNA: TGCGCCAGCAGCCAACATAGCGGGGAGGTAAACATTCAGTACTTC.

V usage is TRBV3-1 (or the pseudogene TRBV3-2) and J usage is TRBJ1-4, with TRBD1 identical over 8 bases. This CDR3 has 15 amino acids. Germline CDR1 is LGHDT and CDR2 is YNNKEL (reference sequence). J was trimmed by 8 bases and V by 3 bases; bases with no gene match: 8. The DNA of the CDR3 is TGTGCCAGCAGCCAGGGATCAGGGGGCAACGAAAAACTGTTTTTT. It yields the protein CASSQGSGGNEKLFF.

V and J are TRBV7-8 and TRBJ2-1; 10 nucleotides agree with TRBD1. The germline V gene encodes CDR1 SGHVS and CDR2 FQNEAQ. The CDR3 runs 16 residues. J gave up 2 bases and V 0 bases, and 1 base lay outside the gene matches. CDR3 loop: CASSLAGTGAYNEQFF. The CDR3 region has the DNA TGTGCCAGCAGCTTAGCGGGGACAGGGGCCTACAATGAGCAGTTCTTC.

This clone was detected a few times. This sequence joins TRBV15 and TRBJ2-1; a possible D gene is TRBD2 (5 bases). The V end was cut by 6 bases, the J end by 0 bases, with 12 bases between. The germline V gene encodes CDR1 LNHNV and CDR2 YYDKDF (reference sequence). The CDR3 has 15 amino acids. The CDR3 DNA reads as TGTGCCACCAGTAACGACGCGGGCTCCTACAATGAGCAGTTCTTC. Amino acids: CATSNDAGSYNEQFF. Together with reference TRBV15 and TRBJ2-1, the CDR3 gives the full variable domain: DAMVIQNPRYQVTQFGKPVTLSCSQTLNHNVMYWYQQKSSQAPKLLFHYYDKDFNNEADTPDNFQSRRPNTSFCFLDIRSPGLGDTAMYLCATSNDAGSYNEQFFGPGTRLTVL.

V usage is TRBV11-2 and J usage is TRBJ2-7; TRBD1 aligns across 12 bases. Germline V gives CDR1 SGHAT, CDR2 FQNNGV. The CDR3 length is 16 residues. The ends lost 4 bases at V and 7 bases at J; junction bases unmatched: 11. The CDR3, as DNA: TGTGCCAGCAGCTCCCCGTCGGGACAGGGGGCTGGAGAGCAGTACTTC. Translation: CASSSPSGQGAGEQYF.

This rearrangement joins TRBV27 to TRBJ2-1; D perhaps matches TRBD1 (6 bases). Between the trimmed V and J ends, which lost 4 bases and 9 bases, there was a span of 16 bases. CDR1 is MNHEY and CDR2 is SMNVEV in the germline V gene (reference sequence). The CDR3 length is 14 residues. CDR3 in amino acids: CASSSLNRVGEQFF. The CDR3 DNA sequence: TGTGCCAGCAGTTCTCTGAACAGGGTCGGTGAGCAGTTCTTC.

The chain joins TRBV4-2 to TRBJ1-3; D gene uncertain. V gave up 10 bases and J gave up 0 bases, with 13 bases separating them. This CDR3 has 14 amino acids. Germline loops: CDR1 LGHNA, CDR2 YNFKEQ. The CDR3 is CATNGGYSGNTIYF. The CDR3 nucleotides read TGTGCCACCAATGGAGGGTACTCTGGAAACACCATATATTTT.

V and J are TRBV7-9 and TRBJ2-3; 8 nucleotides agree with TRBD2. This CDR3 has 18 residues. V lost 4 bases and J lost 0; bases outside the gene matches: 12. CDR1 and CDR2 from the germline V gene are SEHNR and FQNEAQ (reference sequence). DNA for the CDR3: TGTGCCAGCAGCTCCCCTTTTAGAGCGGGGGATAGCACAGATACGCAGTATTTT. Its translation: CASSSPFRAGDSTDTQYF.

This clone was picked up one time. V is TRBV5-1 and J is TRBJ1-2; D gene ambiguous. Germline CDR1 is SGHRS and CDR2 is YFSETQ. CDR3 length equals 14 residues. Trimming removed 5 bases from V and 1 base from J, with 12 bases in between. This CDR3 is CASRASYSNYGYTF. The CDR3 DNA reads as TGCGCCAGCAGAGCCAGCTACAGTAACTATGGCTACACCTTC.

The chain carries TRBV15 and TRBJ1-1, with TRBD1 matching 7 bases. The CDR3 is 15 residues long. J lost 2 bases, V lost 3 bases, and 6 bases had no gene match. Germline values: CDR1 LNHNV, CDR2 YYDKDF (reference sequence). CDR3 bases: TGTGCCACCAGCAGCCGACAGGGCTCCAACACTGAAGCTTTCTTT. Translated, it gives CATSSRQGSNTEAFF. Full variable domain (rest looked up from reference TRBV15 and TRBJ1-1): DAMVIQNPRYQVTQFGKPVTLSCSQTLNHNVMYWYQQKSSQAPKLLFHYYDKDFNNEADTPDNFQSRRPNTSFCFLDIRSPGLGDTAMYLCATSSRQGSNTEAFFGQGTRLTVV.

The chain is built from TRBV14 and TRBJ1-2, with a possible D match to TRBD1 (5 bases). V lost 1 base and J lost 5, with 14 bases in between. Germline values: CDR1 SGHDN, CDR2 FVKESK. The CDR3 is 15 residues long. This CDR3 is CASSQVLAGDYGYTF. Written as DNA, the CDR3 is TGTGCCAGCAGCCAAGTCCTGGCGGGGGATTATGGCTACACCTTC.